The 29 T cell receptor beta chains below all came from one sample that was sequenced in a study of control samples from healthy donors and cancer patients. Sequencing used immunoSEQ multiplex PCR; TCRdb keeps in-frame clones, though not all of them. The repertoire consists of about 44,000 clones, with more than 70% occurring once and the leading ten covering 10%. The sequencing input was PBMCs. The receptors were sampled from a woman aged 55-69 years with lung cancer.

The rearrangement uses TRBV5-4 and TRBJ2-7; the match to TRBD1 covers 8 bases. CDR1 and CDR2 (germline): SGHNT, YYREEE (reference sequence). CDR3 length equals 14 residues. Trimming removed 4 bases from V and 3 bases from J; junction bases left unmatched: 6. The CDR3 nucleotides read TGTGCCAGCAGCACAGGACAGGGCGGCTACGAGCAGTACTTC. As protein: CASSTGQGGYEQYF. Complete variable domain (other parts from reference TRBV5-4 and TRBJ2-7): ETGVTQSPTHLIKTRGQQVTLRCSSQSGHNTVSWYQQALGQGPQFIFQYYREEENGRGNFPPRFSGLQFPNYSSELNVNALELDDSALYLCASSTGQGGYEQYFGPGTRLTVT.

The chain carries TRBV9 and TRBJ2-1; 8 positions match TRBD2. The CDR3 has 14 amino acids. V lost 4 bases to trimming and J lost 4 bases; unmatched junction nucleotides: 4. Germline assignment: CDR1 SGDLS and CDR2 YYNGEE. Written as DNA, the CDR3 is TGTGCCAGCAGCCCGGGAGGGCGGTACAATGAGCAGTTCTTC. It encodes CASSPGGRYNEQFF.

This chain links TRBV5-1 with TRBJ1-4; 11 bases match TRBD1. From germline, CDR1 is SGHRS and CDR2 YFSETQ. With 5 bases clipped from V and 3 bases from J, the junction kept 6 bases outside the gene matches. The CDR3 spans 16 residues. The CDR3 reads CASRLGQGAANEKLFF. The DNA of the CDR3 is TGCGCCAGCAGACTCGGACAGGGGGCAGCTAATGAAAAACTGTTTTTT.

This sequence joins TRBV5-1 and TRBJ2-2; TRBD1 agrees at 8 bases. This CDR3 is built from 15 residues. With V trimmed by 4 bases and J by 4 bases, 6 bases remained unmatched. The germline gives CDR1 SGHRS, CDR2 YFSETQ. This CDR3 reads CASSPGQGGTGELFF. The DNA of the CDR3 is TGCGCCAGCAGCCCTGGACAGGGTGGCACCGGGGAGCTGTTTTTT. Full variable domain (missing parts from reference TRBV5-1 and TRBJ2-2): KAGVTQTPRYLIKTRGQQVTLSCSPISGHRSVSWYQQTPGQGLQFLFEYFSETQRNKGNFPGRFSGRQFSNSRSEMNVSTLELGDSALYLCASSPGQGGTGELFFGEGSRLTVL.

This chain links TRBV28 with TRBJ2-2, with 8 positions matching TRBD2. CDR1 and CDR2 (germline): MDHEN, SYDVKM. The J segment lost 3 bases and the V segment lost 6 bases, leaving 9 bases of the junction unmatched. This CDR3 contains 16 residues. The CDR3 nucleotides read TGTGCCAGCAGAAACTCCGGGACTAGACACACCGGGGAGCTGTTTTTT. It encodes CASRNSGTRHTGELFF.

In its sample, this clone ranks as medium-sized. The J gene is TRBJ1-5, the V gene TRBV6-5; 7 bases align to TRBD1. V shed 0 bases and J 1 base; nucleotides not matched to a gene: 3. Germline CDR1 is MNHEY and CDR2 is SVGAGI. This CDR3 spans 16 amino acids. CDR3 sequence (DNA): TGTGCCAGCAGTTACTCAGGGGGCGCGAGCAATCAGCCCCAGCATTTT. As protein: CASSYSGGASNQPQHF.

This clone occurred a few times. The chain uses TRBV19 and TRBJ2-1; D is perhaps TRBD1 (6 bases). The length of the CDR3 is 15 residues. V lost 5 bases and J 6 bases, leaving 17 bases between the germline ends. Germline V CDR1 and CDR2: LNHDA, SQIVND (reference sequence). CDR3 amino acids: CASSPRQATTNEQFF. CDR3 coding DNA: TGTGCCAGTAGTCCCCGACAGGCTACAACCAATGAGCAGTTCTTC.

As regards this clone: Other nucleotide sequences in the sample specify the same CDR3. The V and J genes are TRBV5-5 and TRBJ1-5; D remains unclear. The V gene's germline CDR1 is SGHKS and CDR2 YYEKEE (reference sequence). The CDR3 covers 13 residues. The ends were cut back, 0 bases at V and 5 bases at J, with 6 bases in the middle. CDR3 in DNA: TGTGCCAGCAGCTTGGACTCAGATCAGCCCCAGCATTTT. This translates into CASSLDSDQPQHF.

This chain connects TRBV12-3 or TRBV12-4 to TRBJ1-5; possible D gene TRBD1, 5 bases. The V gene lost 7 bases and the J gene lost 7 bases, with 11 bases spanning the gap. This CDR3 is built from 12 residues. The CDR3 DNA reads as TGTGCCAGCACGGAGGGACCCCAGCCCCAGCATTTT. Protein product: CASTEGPQPQHF.

CDR3 nucleotides: TGTGCCAGCACCCTGACTAGCGGGGCCTTCTACGAGCAGTACTTC. Amino acids: CASTLTSGAFYEQYF. The chain recombines TRBV21-1 with TRBJ2-7; TRBD2 is taken as the D call from the table, unchecked against the DNA. TRBV21-1 constitutes a pseudogene. CDR3 length: 15 amino acids.

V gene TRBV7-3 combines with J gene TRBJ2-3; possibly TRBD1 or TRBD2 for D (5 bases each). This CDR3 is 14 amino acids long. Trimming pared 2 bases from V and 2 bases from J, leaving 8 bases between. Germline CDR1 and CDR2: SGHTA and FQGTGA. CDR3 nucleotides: TGTGCCAGCAGCTTACGGGACGCCACAGATACGCAGTATTTT. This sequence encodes CASSLRDATDTQYF.

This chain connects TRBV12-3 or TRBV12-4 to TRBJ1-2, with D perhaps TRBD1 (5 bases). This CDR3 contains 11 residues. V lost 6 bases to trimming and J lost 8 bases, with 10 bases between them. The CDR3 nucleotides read TGTGCCAGCAGCACGGGGGAGGGCTACACCTTC. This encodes CASSTGEGYTF.

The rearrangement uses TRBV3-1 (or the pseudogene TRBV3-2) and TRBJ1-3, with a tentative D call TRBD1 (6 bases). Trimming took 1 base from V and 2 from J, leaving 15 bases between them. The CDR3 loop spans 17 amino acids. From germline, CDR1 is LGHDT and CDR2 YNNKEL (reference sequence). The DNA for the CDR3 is TGTGCCAGCAGCCAAGCGGTGGGGGGCGCAACTGGAAACACCATATATTTT. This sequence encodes CASSQAVGGATGNTIYF.

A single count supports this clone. The CDR3 loop reads CASSVAGLAGYNEQFF. As DNA, the CDR3 is TGTGCCAGCAGCGTAGCCGGTCTAGCGGGATATAATGAGCAGTTCTTC. This sequence joins TRBV9 and TRBJ2-1; TRBD2 matches 9 bases. Germline V CDR1 and CDR2: SGDLS, YYNGEE. The CDR3 length is 16 residues. Trimming cost V 0 bases and J 7 bases; bases outside gene matches: 8.

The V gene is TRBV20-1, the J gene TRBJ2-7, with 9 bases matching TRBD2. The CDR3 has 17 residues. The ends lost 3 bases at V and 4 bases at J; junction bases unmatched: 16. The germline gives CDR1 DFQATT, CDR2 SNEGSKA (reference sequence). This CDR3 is CSASKETSGASRYEQYF. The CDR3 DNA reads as TGCAGTGCTAGTAAAGAGACTAGCGGAGCATCTCGGTACGAGCAGTACTTC.

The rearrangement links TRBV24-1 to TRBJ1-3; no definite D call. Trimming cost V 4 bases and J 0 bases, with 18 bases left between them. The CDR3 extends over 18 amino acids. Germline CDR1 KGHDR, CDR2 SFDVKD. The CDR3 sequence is CATSDPSLIRNSGNTIYF. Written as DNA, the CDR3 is TGTGCCACCAGTGACCCCAGTCTTATAAGAAACTCTGGAAACACCATATATTTT.

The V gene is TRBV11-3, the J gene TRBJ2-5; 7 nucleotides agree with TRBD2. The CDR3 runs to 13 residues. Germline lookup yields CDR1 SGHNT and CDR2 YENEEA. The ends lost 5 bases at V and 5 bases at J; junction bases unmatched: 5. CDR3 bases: TGTGCCAGCAGCAGGACTAGGGAGGAGACCCAGTACTTC. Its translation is CASSRTREETQYF.

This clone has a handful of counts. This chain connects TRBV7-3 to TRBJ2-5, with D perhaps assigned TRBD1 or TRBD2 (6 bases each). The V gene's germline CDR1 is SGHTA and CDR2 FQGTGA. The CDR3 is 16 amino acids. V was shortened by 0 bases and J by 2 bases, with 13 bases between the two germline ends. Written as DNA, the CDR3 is TGTGCCAGCAGCTTAACTGGGCGGAGGGGGCAAGAGACCCAGTACTTC. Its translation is CASSLTGRRGQETQYF.

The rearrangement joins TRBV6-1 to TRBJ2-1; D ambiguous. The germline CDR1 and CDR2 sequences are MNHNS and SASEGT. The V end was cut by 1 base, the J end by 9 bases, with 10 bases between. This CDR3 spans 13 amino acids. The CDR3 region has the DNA TGTGCCAGCAGTGAAGGTAGAATCGGTGAGCAGTTCTTC. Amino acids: CASSEGRIGEQFF.

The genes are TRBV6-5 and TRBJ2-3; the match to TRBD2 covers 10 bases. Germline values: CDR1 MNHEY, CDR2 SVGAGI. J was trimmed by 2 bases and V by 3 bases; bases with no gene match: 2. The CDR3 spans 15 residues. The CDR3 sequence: CASSYSGRPTDTQYF. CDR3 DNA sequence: TGTGCCAGCAGTTATAGCGGGAGGCCCACAGATACGCAGTATTTT.

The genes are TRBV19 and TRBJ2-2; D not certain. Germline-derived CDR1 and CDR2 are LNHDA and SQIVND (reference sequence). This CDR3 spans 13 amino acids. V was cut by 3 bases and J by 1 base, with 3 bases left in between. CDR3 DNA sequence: TGTGCCAGTAGTATGCAGAACACCGGGGAGCTGTTTTTT. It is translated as CASSMQNTGELFF.

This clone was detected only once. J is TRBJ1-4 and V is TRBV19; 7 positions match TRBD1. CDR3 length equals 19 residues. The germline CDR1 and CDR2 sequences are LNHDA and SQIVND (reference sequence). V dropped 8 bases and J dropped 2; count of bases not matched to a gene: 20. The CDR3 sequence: CASRKGQAFSGATNEKLFF. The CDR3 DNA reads TGTGCCAGTCGGAAAGGACAGGCTTTCTCTGGGGCCACTAATGAAAAACTGTTTTTT.

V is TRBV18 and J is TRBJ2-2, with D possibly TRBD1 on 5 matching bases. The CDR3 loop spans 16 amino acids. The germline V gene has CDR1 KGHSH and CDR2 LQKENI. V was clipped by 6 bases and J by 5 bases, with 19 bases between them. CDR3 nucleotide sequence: TGTGCCAGCTCGCCTTCGGGTGAGCAGGGAACCGGGGAGCTGTTTTTT. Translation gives CASSPSGEQGTGELFF. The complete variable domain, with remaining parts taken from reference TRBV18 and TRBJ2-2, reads NAGVMQNPRHLVRRRGQEARLRCSPMKGHSHVYWYRQLPEEGLKFMVYLQKENIIDESGMPKERFSAEFPKEGPSILRIQQVVRGDSAAYFCASSPSGEQGTGELFFGEGSRLTVL.

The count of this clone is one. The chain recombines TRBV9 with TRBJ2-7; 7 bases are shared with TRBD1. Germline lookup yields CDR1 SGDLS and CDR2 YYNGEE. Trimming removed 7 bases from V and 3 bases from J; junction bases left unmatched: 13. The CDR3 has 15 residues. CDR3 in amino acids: CASLFCRGKFYEQYF. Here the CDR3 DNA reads TGTGCCAGCCTTTTTTGCAGGGGGAAGTTCTACGAGCAGTACTTC.

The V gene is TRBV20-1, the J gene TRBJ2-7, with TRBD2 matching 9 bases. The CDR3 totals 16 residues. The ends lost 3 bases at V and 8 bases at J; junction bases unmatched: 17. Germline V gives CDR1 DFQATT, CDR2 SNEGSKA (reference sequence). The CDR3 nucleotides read TGCAGTGCTAGTGAACCTCGGGCTAGCGGGATTGGCAAGCAGTACTTC. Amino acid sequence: CSASEPRASGIGKQYF.

The CDR3 sequence: CASSQDGGGTGNQPQHF. CDR3 coding DNA: TGCGCCAGCAGCCAAGATGGTGGGGGGACGGGCAATCAGCCCCAGCATTTT. The rearrangement links TRBV4-1 to TRBJ1-5; D is perhaps TRBD1 (5 bases). From germline, CDR1 is MGHRA and CDR2 YSYEKL. CDR3 size: 17 residues. Trimming cost V 0 bases and J 2 bases, with 14 bases left between them.

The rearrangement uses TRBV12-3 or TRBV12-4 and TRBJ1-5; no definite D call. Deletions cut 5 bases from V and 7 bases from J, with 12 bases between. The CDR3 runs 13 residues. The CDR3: CASSQRIRQPQHF. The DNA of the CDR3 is TGTGCCAGCAGTCAGAGGATCCGGCAGCCCCAGCATTTT.

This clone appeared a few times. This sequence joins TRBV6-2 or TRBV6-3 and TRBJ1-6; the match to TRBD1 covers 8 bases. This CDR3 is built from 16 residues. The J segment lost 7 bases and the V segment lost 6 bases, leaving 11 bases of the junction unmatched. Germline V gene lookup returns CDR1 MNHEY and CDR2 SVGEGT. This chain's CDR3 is CASSPPGRGPNSPLHF. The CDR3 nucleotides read TGTGCCAGCAGCCCTCCGGGCAGGGGGCCCAATTCACCCCTCCACTTT.

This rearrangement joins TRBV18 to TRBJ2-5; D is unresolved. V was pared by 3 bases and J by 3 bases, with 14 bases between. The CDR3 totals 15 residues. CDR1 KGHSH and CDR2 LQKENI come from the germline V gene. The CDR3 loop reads CASSPSATMEETQYF. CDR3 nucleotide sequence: TGTGCCAGCTCACCTAGTGCGACGATGGAAGAGACCCAGTACTTC.